One and the same sample provided the 24 T cell receptor beta chains below, sequenced in a study of blood T cell repertoires in COVID-19. Only in-frame clones appear in the TCRdb table, and some are missing; sequencing was by immunoSEQ multiplex PCR. The data show under 500,000 clones, roughly 89% seen once. The material sequenced was peripheral blood. The receptors here all came from a young woman with acute or convalescent COVID-19.

The V call is TRBV7-7, the J call TRBJ1-1; no firm D call. Germline V gene sequence: CDR1 SSHAT, CDR2 FNYEAQ (reference sequence). With 5 bases removed from V and 7 bases from J, the gap between germline ends came to 14 bases. The CDR3 is made up of 13 amino acids. This CDR3 is CASSLKVSCEAFF. The CDR3 DNA reads as TGTGCCAGCAGCCTAAAAGTGTCCTGTGAAGCTTTCTTT.

V and J are TRBV6-4 and TRBJ1-1; weak D call: TRBD1 (5 bases). The CDR3 is made up of 13 amino acids. V gave up 5 bases and J gave up 3 bases, with 10 bases separating them. CDR1 is MRHNA and CDR2 is SNTAGT in the germline V gene. The CDR3 DNA sequence: TGTGCCAGCAGTTCCCGGGGGGACACTGAAGCTTTCTTT. The encoded protein is CASSSRGDTEAFF.

This clone was detected once. The rearrangement uses TRBV28 and TRBJ2-5; D perhaps matches TRBD1 (5 bases). CDR1 is MDHEN and CDR2 is SYDVKM in the germline V gene. V lost 3 bases and J 2 bases, leaving 16 bases between the germline ends. The CDR3 sequence is 16 residues long. The CDR3 nucleotides are TGTGCCAGCAGTTTTACTCCGGCCCAGGGACAAGAGACCCAGTACTTC. Amino acids: CASSFTPAQGQETQYF.

This CDR3 is CASSPQGATEAFF. For the CDR3, the DNA is TGTGCCAGCTCACCCCAGGGGGCCACTGAAGCTTTCTTT. This rearrangement joins TRBV18 to TRBJ1-1; 8 nucleotides agree with TRBD1. From germline, CDR1 is KGHSH and CDR2 LQKENI. V trimming: 3 bases; J trimming: 4 bases; junction bases outside the gene matches: 1. The CDR3 is 13 amino acids. The full variable domain, its missing parts supplied by reference TRBV18 and TRBJ1-1, is NAGVMQNPRHLVRRRGQEARLRCSPMKGHSHVYWYRQLPEEGLKFMVYLQKENIIDESGMPKERFSAEFPKEGPSILRIQQVVRGDSAAYFCASSPQGATEAFFGQGTRLTVV.

V is TRBV10-2 and J is TRBJ2-7; no definite D call. V was trimmed by 4 bases and J by 2 bases, leaving 9 bases between them. This CDR3 has 13 amino acids. In germline, CDR1 is WSHSY, CDR2 SAAADI. CDR3 in DNA: TGCGCCAGCAGTGGCAGGTCAGCCTACGAGCAGTACTTC. Translated, it gives CASSGRSAYEQYF.

J is TRBJ1-5 and V is TRBV12-3 or TRBV12-4; TRBD1 aligns across 7 bases. The V and J ends lost 5 bases and 9 bases, in that order; junction bases with no gene match: 7. This CDR3 has 13 amino acids. CDR3 region: CASSTGQAGPQHF. CDR3 bases: TGTGCCAGCAGTACCGGACAGGCTGGGCCCCAGCATTTT.

The chain combines TRBV28 with TRBJ1-2, with TRBD1 identical over 8 bases. The germline V gene has CDR1 MDHEN and CDR2 SYDVKM. The CDR3 has 15 amino acids. The junction had 9 bases not matched to a gene; V was cut back by 5 bases and J by 4 bases. This CDR3 reads CASSITGTGGYGYTF. The DNA for the CDR3 is TGTGCCAGCAGTATAACCGGGACAGGAGGCTATGGCTACACCTTC.

The chain joins TRBV9 to TRBJ1-1; D ambiguous. CDR1 and CDR2 from the germline V gene are SGDLS and YYNGEE. V was pared by 3 bases and J by 3 bases, with 15 bases between. CDR3 length equals 15 residues. CDR3 sequence (DNA): TGTGCCAGCAGCGGAGGGTCCCCTAAAGACACTGAAGCTTTCTTT. The encoded protein is CASSGGSPKDTEAFF.

This clone was observed once. An end of the junction differs from the germline gene, which may be a read error. The chain carries TRBV6-6 and TRBJ2-4; weak D call: TRBD2 (5 bases). This CDR3 spans 11 amino acids. Germline lookup yields CDR1 MNHNY and CDR2 SVGAGI (reference sequence). The chain's CDR3 is CASSFSRDLDF. Written as DNA, the CDR3 is TGTGCCAGCAGTTTCAGCCGGGATCTAGACTTC.

This clone was observed once. V gene TRBV7-2 combines with J gene TRBJ1-4; possibly TRBD1 for D (6 bases). The CDR3 consists of 13 residues. V dropped 1 base and J dropped 7 bases, with 7 bases sitting between them. Germline loops: CDR1 SGHTA, CDR2 FQGNSA. The CDR3 loop reads CASSLGGLEKLFF. In DNA, the CDR3 is TGTGCCAGCAGCTTAGGGGGGCTTGAAAAACTGTTTTTT. Using reference TRBV7-2 and TRBJ1-4 for the parts outside the CDR3, the full variable domain is GAGVSQSPSNKVTEKGKDVELRCDPISGHTALYWYRQSLGQGLEFLIYFQGNSAPDKSGLPSDRFSAERTGGSVSTLTIQRTQQEDSAVYLCASSLGGLEKLFFGSGTQLSVL.

This clone appeared once. V gene TRBV7-3 combines with J gene TRBJ2-1; weak D call: TRBD2 (5 bases). The germline gives CDR1 SGHTA, CDR2 FQGTGA. The CDR3 covers 14 residues. Trimming removed 6 bases from V and 7 bases from J, with 16 bases in between. CDR3: CASSPSRTVNEQFF. DNA for the CDR3: TGTGCCAGCAGTCCATCCCGGACTGTAAATGAGCAGTTCTTC.

CDR3 coding DNA: TGTGCCAGCAGTACCGAGGGACTGATACGCAATGAGCAGTTCTTC. Its translation: CASSTEGLIRNEQFF. This rearrangement joins TRBV6-5 to TRBJ2-1; tentatively, D is TRBD2 (6 bases). CDR3 length: 15 amino acids. CDR1 and CDR2 (germline): MNHEY, SVGAGI. The V end was cut by 5 bases, the J end by 6 bases, with 17 bases between.

V gene TRBV7-9 combines with J gene TRBJ2-7; TRBD1 is a possible D gene (5 bases). The ends were cut back, 1 base at V and 5 bases at J, with 15 bases in the middle. The CDR3 has 15 amino acids. Per germline, CDR1 SEHNR and CDR2 FQNEAQ (reference sequence). DNA for the CDR3: TGTGCCAGCAGCTTAGGGGGCAGGAAGGTCCACGAGCAGTACTTC. Translated: CASSLGGRKVHEQYF.

This chain connects TRBV6-5 to TRBJ1-6; D call uncertain. V shed 7 bases and J shed 7 bases, with 14 bases lying between them. Germline V CDR1 and CDR2: MNHEY, SVGAGI. This CDR3 has 14 amino acids. The CDR3 loop reads CASTRGEANSPLHF. CDR3 DNA: TGTGCCAGCACCCGAGGAGAGGCGAATTCACCCCTCCACTTT.

The chain has TRBV30 and TRBJ2-2; possible D gene TRBD1, 6 bases. Trimming removed 3 bases from V and 0 bases from J, with 14 bases in between. The CDR3 consists of 16 residues. From germline, CDR1 is GTSNPN and CDR2 SVGIG (reference sequence). This chain's CDR3 is CAWRDPQGPNTGELFF. The CDR3 bases are TGTGCCTGGAGAGATCCACAGGGACCGAACACCGGGGAGCTGTTTTTT.

V gene TRBV7-3 combines with J gene TRBJ2-2; 10 bases fit TRBD1. With 6 bases clipped from V and 5 bases from J, the junction kept 6 bases outside the gene matches. The germline CDR1 and CDR2 sequences are SGHTA and FQGTGA. The CDR3 covers 15 residues. In nucleotides, the CDR3 is TGTGCCAGCAGATTTGGGACAGGGGCAACCGGGGAGCTGTTTTTT. It translates to CASRFGTGATGELFF.

CDR3 in DNA: TGTGCCAGCAGTGACAACGAGCAGTACTTC. It specifies CASSDNEQYF. The J gene is TRBJ2-7, the V gene TRBV2; no firm D call. V was pared by 3 bases and J by 5 bases, with 2 bases between. The length of the CDR3 is 10 residues. The germline V gene encodes CDR1 SNHLY and CDR2 FYNNEI.

This chain uses TRBV18 with TRBJ2-2; the match to TRBD1 covers 8 bases. The CDR3 is 17 residues long. The V segment lost 1 base and the J segment 4 bases; nucleotides outside the gene matches: 8. Germline-derived CDR1 and CDR2 are KGHSH and LQKENI. CDR3 bases: TGTGCCAGCTCACCACAGCATCAGGGGGCGAGCACCGGGGAGCTGTTTTTT. Residues: CASSPQHQGASTGELFF.

The chain uses TRBV24-1 and TRBJ2-3; 9 positions match TRBD1. Germline V lookup: CDR1 KGHDR, CDR2 SFDVKD. The CDR3 loop spans 16 amino acids. The V gene end was trimmed by 1 base and the J gene end by 4 bases; junction bases not matched to a gene: 5. The CDR3 nucleotides are TGTGCCACCAGTGATTTCGAGGACAGGGGTTCAGATACGCAGTATTTT. This codes for CATSDFEDRGSDTQYF.

This chain connects TRBV5-5 to TRBJ1-1, with TRBD1 as a possible D gene (6 bases). Germline assignment: CDR1 SGHKS and CDR2 YYEKEE (reference sequence). This CDR3 is 14 amino acids long. Trimming removed 2 bases from V and 3 bases from J, with 11 bases in between. For the CDR3, the DNA is TGTGCCAGCAGCTTACAGGGTATGTACACTGAAGCTTTCTTT. Its protein product is CASSLQGMYTEAFF.

This chain uses TRBV4-1 with TRBJ2-7; D not resolved. Germline values: CDR1 MGHRA, CDR2 YSYEKL. V dropped 0 bases and J dropped 9 bases, with 15 bases sitting between them. CDR3 length: 14 amino acids. CDR3 protein: CASSQDVPSLGQYF. The CDR3 nucleotides read TGCGCCAGCAGCCAAGACGTGCCGTCTCTAGGGCAGTACTTC.

This rearrangement joins TRBV5-1 to TRBJ2-1; 10 nucleotides match TRBD2. The CDR3 runs 15 residues. Trimming at V came to 3 bases and at J to 6 bases, leaving 6 bases not matched to a gene. The germline CDR1 and CDR2 sequences are SGHRS and YFSETQ. CDR3 residues: CASSWLAGVFNEQFF. The CDR3, as DNA: TGCGCCAGCAGCTGGCTAGCGGGGGTCTTCAATGAGCAGTTCTTC.

This clone came up a few times. This chain connects TRBV14 to TRBJ2-5; 12 bases match TRBD2. V shed 3 bases, J shed 4 bases, and the junction held 3 bases outside the gene matches. The CDR3 runs to 15 residues. Germline V gene sequence: CDR1 SGHDN, CDR2 FVKESK. For the CDR3, the DNA is TGTGCCAGCAGCCAGAAGACTAGCGGGGGAGAGACCCAGTACTTC. This translates into CASSQKTSGGETQYF.

The CDR3: CATSAARQGDTQYF. CDR3 DNA: TGTGCCACCAGTGCGGCTAGACAGGGAGATACGCAGTATTTT. The chain carries TRBV24-1 and TRBJ2-3; 7 positions agree with TRBD1. This CDR3 is built from 14 residues. V gave up 5 bases and J gave up 5 bases; unmatched junction bases: 6. Germline V lookup: CDR1 KGHDR, CDR2 SFDVKD.